A selection of T cell receptor beta chains follows, all from one sample in a study of beta chain features in type 1 diabetes. The data were produced by immunoSEQ multiplex PCR, yet TCRdb's version contains in-frame clones alone and is incomplete. This sample has roughly 330,000 clones, with about 11% found just once. Sequences were obtained from naive CD4+ T cells from blood. The receptor source for this set is a woman younger than 45 in good health. CDR3s include the opening cysteine and the closing phenylalanine or tryptophan. The D gene is left open where the match is weak. Part of the rows lack a size; the others show once, few, many or a class for expanded clones.

j_call d_call clone_size v_call cdr3_aa
TRBJ2-1 TRBD2 few TRBV7-2 CASSLELAGWSTNEQFF
TRBJ2-5 - few TRBV7-9 CASRPGPQETQYF
TRBJ2-5 TRBD2 few TRBV7-2 CASSSGLAGSPGQETQYF
TRBJ2-7 TRBD1 few TRBV27 CASSPGGSYEQYF
TRBJ1-1 - - TRBV27 CASTPGGVKMNTEAFF
TRBJ2-5 TRBD2 few TRBV7-3 CASSLSGRGETQYF
TRBJ2-7 TRBD2 - TRBV14 CASSQIAGGSYEQYF
TRBJ2-3 TRBD2 - TRBV30 CAWSAGGSRTQYF
TRBJ2-1 TRBD1 few TRBV7-3 CASSRKTGPSSYNEQFF
TRBJ2-5 - - TRBV6-5 CASSWSRQRVETQYF
TRBJ2-5 TRBD2 few TRBV4-2 CASSDRAGAVTQYF
TRBJ1-4 TRBD1 few TRBV29-1 CSVRTGAGEKLFF
TRBJ1-1 TRBD1 - TRBV12-5 CASGLGQGAWGTEAFF
TRBJ2-1 - - TRBV5-1 CASSTGSGPYNEQFF
TRBJ2-2 TRBD1 - TRBV5-1 CASNTGGMSTGELFF
TRBJ2-1 - few TRBV9 CASSVGGVNHNEQFF
TRBJ1-5 - few TRBV2 CASSDRGKMGQPQHF
TRBJ2-7 - - TRBV20-1 CSAPLEYEQYF
TRBJ1-5 - - TRBV28 CASSVGTKDQPQHF
TRBJ2-7 TRBD1 few TRBV5-4 CASSGKTGPDEQYF
TRBJ2-1 - - TRBV7-2 CASSLEAGVLNEQFF
TRBJ2-6 - few TRBV5-1 CASSLEGESGANVLTF
TRBJ1-2 TRBD1 few TRBV7-8 CASSAPGGAGYGYTF
TRBJ2-1 TRBD2 few TRBV29-1 CSLSGLAEYNEQFF
TRBJ1-3 - - TRBV7-3 CASSPSGTGNTIYF
TRBJ1-2 - - TRBV18 CASSPPGVREGYTF
TRBJ2-3 TRBD2 few TRBV7-9 CASSSLGRTSGSITDTQYF
TRBJ2-5 TRBD2 - TRBV5-6 CASSLFGRGLAGEETQYF
TRBJ1-5 TRBD1 - TRBV28 CASSLGTGVGNQPQHF
TRBJ2-7 TRBD2 - TRBV27 CASSSTTPGLAGDTYEQYF
TRBJ1-1 - - TRBV30 CAWRGLNTEAFF
TRBJ2-1 - few TRBV30 CAWRATRDNEQFF
TRBJ2-7 - few TRBV28 CASSLGGGNSYEQYF
TRBJ2-5 TRBD1 few TRBV14 CASSQDHYWTGQETQYF
TRBJ2-5 TRBD1 - TRBV5-1 CASSLERGLETQYF
TRBJ2-1 TRBD2 - TRBV4-2 CASSQMGSGTNEQFF
TRBJ2-2 TRBD1 few TRBV6-5 CASRGDRGFTGELFF
TRBJ1-1 TRBD1 few TRBV18 CASSAGQGGTEAFF
TRBJ2-1 TRBD1 - TRBV7-3 CASSSNPGQGYEQFF
TRBJ2-3 - few TRBV28 CASRGADERDGDTQYF
TRBJ1-5 - - TRBV18 CASSGGLHQPQHF
TRBJ2-5 TRBD1 once TRBV9 CASSGQQGNLGTQYF
TRBJ2-3 - - TRBV4-3 CASSQEQGWADTQYF
TRBJ2-5 TRBD2 few TRBV2 CASSDPIAGGLETQYF
TRBJ2-1 TRBD1 - TRBV5-4 CASSSGPAGTGGDNEQFF